The 17 T cell receptor beta chains below come from one sample, sequenced in a study of T cell responses to AZD1222 COVID-19 vaccine. The repertoire was sequenced with immunoSEQ multiplex PCR; TCRdb's copy has only in-frame clones and lacks some. The sample holds 150,000 to 180,000 clones, 86% seen once. This sample comprised peripheral blood, obtained on day 0 of MenACWY control vaccination. The receptors stem from an adult in good health.

This chain connects TRBV7-9 to TRBJ2-2, with D possibly being TRBD1 (6 bases). The V gene lost 2 bases and the J gene lost 5 bases, with 24 bases spanning the gap. This CDR3 is 19 amino acids long. CDR1 SEHNR and CDR2 FQNEAQ come from the germline V gene (reference sequence). The CDR3, as DNA: TGTGCCAGCAGCTTAAGTGACAGGAGCGACCCATTCATGACCGGGGAGCTGTTTTTT. Protein sequence: CASSLSDRSDPFMTGELFF.

The chain combines TRBV11-2 with TRBJ2-1, with D perhaps TRBD2 (6 bases). The CDR3 is 15 residues long. V lost 1 base and J 2 bases, leaving 9 bases between the germline ends. CDR1 is SGHAT and CDR2 is FQNNGV in the germline V gene. The CDR3 sequence is CASSLVASAYNEQFF. The CDR3 nucleotides are TGTGCCAGCAGCTTAGTGGCTAGCGCCTACAATGAGCAGTTCTTC.

The V gene is TRBV5-1, the J gene TRBJ2-5; D may correspond to TRBD1 or TRBD2 (5 bases each). Germline V lookup: CDR1 SGHRS, CDR2 YFSETQ. V lost 4 bases and J 2 bases, leaving 15 bases between the germline ends. This CDR3 spans 15 amino acids. CDR3 region: CASSGGFGTQETQYF. The CDR3 DNA sequence: TGCGCCAGCAGCGGCGGGTTCGGGACGCAAGAGACCCAGTACTTC.

The CDR3 is CASSMVLGRAGEQFF. CDR3 nucleotides: TGTGCCAGTAGTATGGTTTTAGGGAGGGCCGGTGAGCAGTTCTTC. The chain uses TRBV19 and TRBJ2-1; 7 bases match TRBD2. The V and J ends lost 3 bases and 9 bases, in that order; junction bases with no gene match: 11. Germline V gene sequence: CDR1 LNHDA, CDR2 SQIVND (reference sequence). CDR3 length: 15 residues.

This clone was recorded only once. CDR3 in amino acids: CASGAYQETQYF. The CDR3 nucleotides are TGTGCCAGCGGGGCGTACCAAGAGACCCAGTACTTC. This chain joins TRBV7-2 and TRBJ2-5, with a tentative D call TRBD1 (5 bases). This CDR3 has 12 residues. CDR1 is SGHTA and CDR2 is FQGNSA in the germline V gene. V lost 8 bases to trimming and J lost 0 bases, with 7 bases between them.

V gene TRBV28 combines with J gene TRBJ1-1; perhaps TRBD1 as D (5 bases). CDR1 is MDHEN and CDR2 is SYDVKM in the germline V gene. The V and J ends lost 2 bases and 1 base respectively, with 8 bases between them. The CDR3 extends over 14 amino acids. Here the CDR3 reads CASSLGRENTEAFF. DNA of the CDR3: TGTGCCAGCAGTTTAGGCAGGGAGAACACTGAAGCTTTCTTT. Looking up the rest from reference TRBV28 and TRBJ1-1 gives the full variable domain: DVKVTQSSRYLVKRTGEKVFLECVQDMDHENMFWYRQDPGLGLRLIYFSYDVKMKEKGDIPEGYSVSREKKERFSLILESASTNQTSMYLCASSLGRENTEAFFGQGTRLTVV.

The chain links TRBV15 to TRBJ1-5, with D hard to call. V shed 9 bases and J shed 2 bases, with 17 bases lying between them. The length of the CDR3 is 15 residues. Germline values: CDR1 LNHNV, CDR2 YYDKDF (reference sequence). CDR3 loop: CATSQLAIGNQPQHF. In nucleotides, the CDR3 is TGTGCCACGAGTCAGTTGGCTATTGGCAATCAGCCCCAGCATTTT.

This rearrangement joins TRBV19 to TRBJ2-3; 7 nucleotides agree with TRBD1. Germline CDR1 reads LNHDA; CDR2 reads SQIVND (reference sequence). This CDR3 spans 15 amino acids. The junction had 6 bases not matched to a gene; V was cut back by 6 bases and J by 0 bases. As DNA, the CDR3 is TGTGCCAGTAGCTCGGACAGGACTAGCACAGATACGCAGTATTTT. It is translated as CASSSDRTSTDTQYF.

The V gene is TRBV24-1, the J gene TRBJ2-1; D is tentatively TRBD1 or TRBD2 (5 bases each). The germline V and J ends were trimmed by 5 bases and 0 bases, with 25 bases remaining between them. Germline V gene sequence: CDR1 KGHDR, CDR2 SFDVKD. The CDR3 spans 20 residues. In DNA, the CDR3 is TGTGCCACCAGTGCCCGTCCGGGACGCACCCGCGGAGGCTCCTACAATGAGCAGTTCTTC. Encoded protein: CATSARPGRTRGGSYNEQFF.

The V gene is TRBV19, the J gene TRBJ2-7; D possibly matches TRBD1 or TRBD2 (5 bases each). Germline CDR1 LNHDA, CDR2 SQIVND (reference sequence). The CDR3 consists of 15 residues. Trimming shortened V by 9 bases and J by 4 bases, and 22 bases separated the two germline ends. The CDR3 here is CASRLSSGTIYEQYF. The CDR3, as DNA: TGTGCCAGCCGCCTAAGTTCCGGGACCATATACGAGCAGTACTTC.

This chain uses TRBV5-1 with TRBJ1-5, with D perhaps matching TRBD1 (6 bases). Germline V gene lookup returns CDR1 SGHRS and CDR2 YFSETQ. The CDR3 has 16 residues. Between the trimmed V and J ends, which lost 4 bases and 7 bases, there was a span of 21 bases. CDR3 nucleotides: TGCGCCAGCAGCCCGGGCAGGGGCCCCGATGGACAGCCCCAGCATTTT. It specifies CASSPGRGPDGQPQHF.

This clone has just a few counts. The chain recombines TRBV5-4 with TRBJ2-1; D is perhaps TRBD2 (5 bases). The V gene's germline CDR1 is SGHNT and CDR2 YYREEE (reference sequence). The CDR3 is made up of 15 amino acids. V was cut by 3 bases and J by 5 bases, with 15 bases left in between. CDR3 in DNA: TGTGCCAGCAGCTCCGCGGGTAGCGCCGACAATGAGCAGTTCTTC. Translating it yields CASSSAGSADNEQFF.

The chain uses TRBV9 and TRBJ2-7, with D perhaps matching TRBD2 (7 bases). CDR1 is SGDLS and CDR2 is YYNGEE in the germline V gene. The V and J ends lost 4 bases and 0 bases respectively, with 23 bases between them. The CDR3 sequence is 18 residues long. This CDR3 reads CASSHLIPWGGSSYEQYV. The CDR3, as DNA: TGTGCCAGCAGCCATCTTATACCGTGGGGGGGCAGCTCCTACGAGCAGTACGTC.

The V gene is TRBV9, the J gene TRBJ1-6; D gene unclear. The germline V gene has CDR1 SGDLS and CDR2 YYNGEE. Trimming took off 2 bases at V and 8 bases at J, with 5 bases between the two ends. The CDR3 totals 12 residues. The CDR3, as DNA: TGTGCCAGCAGCGTCAGCCATTCACCCCTCCACTTT. It yields the protein CASSVSHSPLHF.

This chain joins TRBV18 and TRBJ2-7, with 8 bases aligning to TRBD2. Germline CDR1 and CDR2: KGHSH and LQKENI. V dropped 4 bases and J dropped 2; count of bases not matched to a gene: 7. There are 15 residues in the CDR3. CDR3 DNA sequence: TGTGCCAGCTCACTCGGGACTAGACCTGCCTACGAGCAGTACTTC. It is translated as CASSLGTRPAYEQYF.

This rearrangement joins TRBV19 to TRBJ1-1; D is perhaps TRBD1 (5 bases). The V end was cut by 4 bases, the J end by 3 bases, with 12 bases between. Germline V gene data show CDR1 as LNHDA and CDR2 as SQIVND (reference sequence). CDR3 length: 14 amino acids. CDR3 residues: CASSRIGGYTEAFF. DNA of the CDR3: TGTGCCAGTAGTAGGATCGGGGGGTACACTGAAGCTTTCTTT.

The rearrangement joins TRBV10-3 to TRBJ2-7; TRBD1 might be the D (5 bases). The V and J ends lost 11 bases and 5 bases respectively, with 16 bases between them. CDR1 is ENHRY, CDR2 SYGVKD, per germline. CDR3 length: 12 residues. CDR3 sequence: CAAAGNRDEQYV. CDR3 nucleotide sequence: TGTGCCGCGGCAGGGAATAGAGACGAGCAGTACGTC.